This TCR beta chain is from a study of T cells in Graves' hyperthyroidism and ophthalmopathy. About the study: Peripheral blood sampling occurred at initial diagnosis, before any treatment.

Regarding this clonotype: Its target is not known.

Amplification targeted TCR beta CDR3 regions from RNA transcripts. HTBI primers were employed in a first-round RT-PCR of the TCR CDR3. Each CDR3 protein gets one entry after TCRdb re-called the multiplex PCR reads with MiXCR. The table lists 300,000 to 450,000 distinct CDR3 sequences, 15% of them singletons. The CDR3 is made up of 18 amino acids. The J segment lost 4 bases and the V segment lost 0 bases, leaving 6 bases of the junction unmatched. CDR1 and CDR2 (germline): SGHRS, YFSETQ. Points from the study as a whole: Most clonotypes expanded in the thyroid (above 0.001) were also present in blood.

Patients counted as stable if ophthalmopathy did not develop within 18 months. In patients aged 18 to 65, hyperthyroidism was newly diagnosed, with duration under 2 months. What was sequenced was blood. The receptor comes from a woman in her 30s with Graves' hyperthyroidism. J is TRBJ2-1 and V is TRBV5-1; TRBD2 matches 14 bases. CDR3: CASSLAGTSGSQYNEQFF. CDR3 bases: TGCGCCAGCAGCTTGGCCGGGACTAGCGGGAGCCAGTACAATGAGCAGTTCTTC.